The entry that follows covers one T cell receptor (beta chain) sequence. What it recognizes is unknown. The TCR beta cDNA libraries contained unique molecular identifiers. TCRdb called the PCR reads again in MiXCR, with one record for every CDR3 protein. This sample has under 650,000 distinct CDR3 sequences, with about 40% found just once. Trimming removed 6 bases at V and 6 bases at J, with 18 bases between. CDR1 is ENHRY, CDR2 SYGVKD, per germline. This CDR3 region has 15 residues. The sample belongs to a study of post-analysis software for immune sequencing data. Notes on the study in general: Relative to controls, patients had a handful of TRBV segments at higher frequency, with TRBV5-6, TRBV5-1 and TRBV20-1 among these.

The TCR sequence derives from a girl aged 5 to 17 with multiple sclerosis. The chain couples TRBV10-3 to TRBJ2-1, with D possibly TRBD2 on 6 matching bases. Material: blood. This CDR3 is CAIRGTVGGRNEQFF. As DNA, the CDR3 is TGTGCCATCAGGGGAACAGTGGGGGGACGCAATGAGCAGTTCTTC.